The 27 T cell receptor beta chains presented below share a single source sample, sequenced in a study of blood T cells in healthy people across ages. Alongside a J-beta primer mix, a sample-barcoded 5' primer served in a second PCR lasting about 7 to 12 cycles. TCRdb itself ran the 5' RACE reads through MiXCR, one entry per CDR3 protein. Of over 1,500,000 distinct CDR3 sequences listed, about 50% are singletons. The specimen sequenced was blood. The source of these receptors is a woman aged 40 to 50 in good health.

Remarks on this clonotype: The junction does not match germline at one end; this may be a read error. This sequence joins TRBV3-1 and TRBJ1-5; 8 nucleotides match TRBD1. The CDR3 covers 15 residues. Germline V CDR1 and CDR2: LGHDT, YNNKEL (reference sequence). The CDR3 region has the DNA TGTGCCAACAGCCGAACCACAGGGGGAGCTCAGCCCCAGCATTTT. This gives the protein CANSRTTGGAQPQHF.

The gene calls are TRBV7-9 and TRBJ1-2; D is unresolved. This CDR3 contains 14 residues. Trimming stripped 5 bases from V and 8 bases from J, with 18 bases between. Germline CDR1 is SEHNR and CDR2 is FQNEAQ (reference sequence). CDR3 sequence: CASSVIVSGQGYTF. DNA for the CDR3: TGTGCCAGCAGCGTGATAGTATCTGGGCAAGGCTACACCTTC.

V usage is TRBV20-1 and J usage is TRBJ1-1; possible D gene TRBD1, 6 bases. V was cut by 6 bases and J by 11 bases, with 16 bases left in between. Per the germline V gene, CDR1 is DFQATT and CDR2 is SNEGSKA (reference sequence). The CDR3 covers 11 residues. The CDR3 DNA reads as TGCAGTGCCCTTGGACAGAGTGTGGCTTTCTTT. This translates into CSALGQSVAFF.

With regard to this clonotype: Relative to the germline gene, one junction end is altered; a read error may explain this. This chain uses TRBV4-1 with TRBJ2-7; D gene unclear. The CDR3 loop spans 13 amino acids. Per germline, CDR1 MGHRA and CDR2 YSYEKL. This CDR3 reads CAGSQDLSYEQYF. DNA for the CDR3: TGCGCCGGCAGCCAAGATCTAAGCTACGAGCAGTACTTC.

The gene calls are TRBV10-2 and TRBJ2-5, with D uncertain. CDR1 and CDR2 (germline): WSHSY, SAAADI. The CDR3 totals 16 residues. V lost 2 bases to trimming and J lost 1 base, with 14 bases between them. The CDR3 region is CASSEGLYSFQETQYF. The DNA for the CDR3 is TGCGCCAGCAGTGAGGGTTTGTACAGTTTCCAAGAGACCCAGTACTTC.

This chain joins TRBV20-1 and TRBJ2-1; perhaps TRBD2 as D (5 bases). Trimming took off 4 bases at V and 1 base at J, with 11 bases between the two ends. The CDR3 has 14 residues. Germline lookup yields CDR1 DFQATT and CDR2 SNEGSKA (reference sequence). This CDR3 is CSAILEDSYNEQFF. The CDR3 bases are TGCAGTGCTATATTGGAGGATTCCTACAATGAGCAGTTCTTC.

V gene TRBV4-1 combines with J gene TRBJ1-2; TRBD1 is a possible D gene (6 bases). This CDR3 comprises 16 residues. Germline V lookup: CDR1 MGHRA, CDR2 YSYEKL. V was clipped by 0 bases and J by 1 base, with 12 bases between them. The chain's CDR3 is CASSQEWTASNYGYTF. The CDR3 region has the DNA TGCGCCAGCAGCCAAGAATGGACAGCAAGTAACTATGGCTACACCTTC.

Details on this clonotype: Germline is not matched at one junction end, which may reflect a read error. For the CDR3, the DNA is TGTGCCAACAGCCAAGATAGGCCTAGCGGGGGCTACGAGCAGTACTTC. It translates to CANSQDRPSGGYEQYF. The V call is TRBV4-2, the J call TRBJ2-7; 10 bases are shared with TRBD2. The germline CDR1 and CDR2 sequences are LGHNA and YNFKEQ. This CDR3 spans 16 amino acids.

Note on this clonotype: With a much larger clone just one base away, this may be a read error. The chain combines TRBV29-1 with TRBJ2-1, with a weak D call TRBD1 (7 bases). V lost 7 bases and J lost 5, with 18 bases in between. Germline V gene lookup returns CDR1 SQVTM and CDR2 ANQGSEA. CDR3 length: 14 amino acids. Here the CDR3 reads CSAREAGGNNEQFF. The DNA of the CDR3 is TGCAGCGCAAGGGAGGCAGGGGGGAACAATGAGCAGTTCTTC.

This clonotype came up a few times. The DNA for the CDR3 is TGTGCCAGCAGGGGGTTCGAGCAGGCCGCCTATGGCTACACCTTC. It specifies CASRGFEQAAYGYTF. The chain recombines TRBV2 with TRBJ1-2, with D unresolved. This CDR3 is built from 15 residues. CDR1 is SNHLY, CDR2 FYNNEI, per germline. The V gene lost 6 bases and the J gene lost 4 bases, with 18 bases spanning the gap.

The V call is TRBV7-9, the J call TRBJ2-5, with 9 bases that match TRBD1. The V gene's germline CDR1 is SEHNR and CDR2 FQNEAQ (reference sequence). The CDR3 is 15 residues long. J was trimmed by 2 bases and V by 5 bases; bases with no gene match: 6. The CDR3 DNA reads TGTGCCAGCAGCCAGGCCGGGACAGGGCAAGAGACCCAGTACTTC. Translation gives CASSQAGTGQETQYF.

The rearrangement links TRBV5-1 to TRBJ2-7, with a weak D call TRBD1 (6 bases). Trimming removed 0 bases at V and 3 bases at J, with 10 bases between. This CDR3 contains 14 residues. Germline V gives CDR1 SGHRS, CDR2 YFSETQ. In nucleotides, the CDR3 is TGCGCCAGCAGCTTGGACAGGGAGTTCTACGAGCAGTACTTC. Translation gives CASSLDREFYEQYF. The variable domain in full, completed from reference TRBV5-1 and TRBJ2-7, reads KAGVTQTPRYLIKTRGQQVTLSCSPISGHRSVSWYQQTPGQGLQFLFEYFSETQRNKGNFPGRFSGRQFSNSRSEMNVSTLELGDSALYLCASSLDREFYEQYFGPGTRLTVT.

Notes on this clonotype: The junction departs from the called germline gene at one end, perhaps through a read error. The chain has TRBV29-1 and TRBJ2-1; the D call may be TRBD1 or TRBD2 (6 bases each). Germline V gene data show CDR1 as SQVTM and CDR2 as ANQGSEA. This CDR3 is 14 amino acids long. The CDR3 here is CSVLVRRGRNEQLF. The CDR3 coding sequence is TGCAGCGTTCTCGTACGGAGGGGGAGGAATGAGCAGTTATTC.

This clonotype occurred a few times. The V and J genes are TRBV9 and TRBJ2-1; the match to TRBD2 covers 8 bases. This CDR3 is 15 amino acids long. Germline V gene data show CDR1 as SGDLS and CDR2 as YYNGEE. V was clipped by 2 bases and J by 0 bases; unmatched bases: 1. The CDR3 is CASSVGTSSYNEQFF. The CDR3 bases are TGTGCCAGCAGCGTTGGGACTAGCTCCTACAATGAGCAGTTCTTC.

In DNA form, the CDR3 reads TGTGCCACCGCCAGGACAGGGGGTATGGAGCAGTACTTC. Protein product: CATARTGGMEQYF. The V gene is TRBV6-6, the J gene TRBJ2-5, with 10 bases fitting TRBD1. CDR1 and CDR2 (germline): MNHNY, SVGAGI (reference sequence). Germline trimming cut 10 bases from V and 11 bases from J; bases unmatched to any gene: 13. The length of the CDR3 is 13 residues.

CDR3 sequence: CASSPGTGYSYNEQFF. CDR3 in DNA: TGCGCCAGCAGCCCCGGGACAGGGTACTCCTACAATGAGCAGTTCTTC. The chain joins TRBV5-1 to TRBJ2-1; 9 nucleotides match TRBD1. J lost 0 bases, V lost 4 bases, and 5 bases had no gene match. The germline CDR1 and CDR2 sequences are SGHRS and YFSETQ. CDR3 length: 16 amino acids.

The chain is built from TRBV11-1 and TRBJ2-1; TRBD1 aligns across 8 bases. The germline V gene has CDR1 SGHAT and CDR2 FQDESV (reference sequence). Unmatched junction bases numbered 1, after V lost 2 bases and J lost 1 base. The CDR3 spans 15 residues. Here the CDR3 reads CASSLHRGSYNEQFF. The CDR3 bases are TGTGCCAGCAGCTTACACAGGGGGTCCTACAATGAGCAGTTCTTC. The full variable domain, completed using reference TRBV11-1 and TRBJ2-1, is EAEVAQSPRYKITEKSQAVAFWCDPISGHATLYWYRQILGQGPELLVQFQDESVVDDSQLPKDRFSAERLKGVDSTLKIQPAELGDSAMYLCASSLHRGSYNEQFFGPGTRLTVL.

Worth noting for this clonotype: A much bigger clone sits one base away, suggesting this may be a read error. V is TRBV6-2 or TRBV6-3 and J is TRBJ2-2; D unclear. The CDR3 contains 14 residues. From germline, CDR1 is MNHEY and CDR2 SVGEGT. The CDR3 here is CASSDSAFSGELFF. DNA of the CDR3: TGTGCCAGCAGTGACTCGGCCTTTAGCGGGGAGCTGTTTTTT.

This clonotype has more than one count but fewer than ten. V and J are TRBV24-1 and TRBJ2-1; unclear D gene. The CDR3 length is 11 residues. Per the germline V gene, CDR1 is KGHDR and CDR2 is SFDVKD. Trimming removed 9 bases from V and 5 bases from J, with 7 bases in between. CDR3 in DNA: TGTGCCACCCACTTCCACAATGAGCAGTTCTTC. Translating gives CATHFHNEQFF.

The V and J genes are TRBV7-6 and TRBJ1-2; D perhaps matches TRBD1 (6 bases). Germline CDR1 reads SGHVS; CDR2 reads FNYEAQ. V was shortened by 2 bases and J by 3 bases, with 22 bases between the two germline ends. The CDR3 length is 18 residues. The DNA for the CDR3 is TGTGCCAGCAGCTTAAGGCCATCCGAGTACAGGGCGGACTATGGCTACACCTTC. Translation: CASSLRPSEYRADYGYTF. Using reference TRBV7-6 and TRBJ1-2 for the parts outside the CDR3, the full variable domain is GAGVSQSPRYKVTKRGQDVALRCDPISGHVSLYWYRQALGQGPEFLTYFNYEAQQDKSGLPNDRFSAERPEGSISTLTIQRTEQRDSAMYRCASSLRPSEYRADYGYTFGSGTRLTVV.

This clonotype was seen more than once but under ten times. The chain uses TRBV27 and TRBJ2-5, with 10 bases that match TRBD1. The V gene end was trimmed by 6 bases and the J gene end by 2 bases; junction bases not matched to a gene: 24. Germline V CDR1 and CDR2: MNHEY, SMNVEV (reference sequence). This CDR3 spans 21 amino acids. CDR3 protein: CASSSLAWPGQGIGAQETQYF. The CDR3 DNA reads TGTGCCAGCAGCTCATTAGCTTGGCCGGGACAGGGGATTGGGGCGCAAGAGACCCAGTACTTC.

The V call is TRBV27, the J call TRBJ2-1, with D possibly being TRBD1 or TRBD2 (5 bases each). V lost 10 bases, J lost 7 bases, and 17 bases lay in between. Germline V lookup: CDR1 MNHEY, CDR2 SMNVEV (reference sequence). The CDR3 covers 13 residues. The CDR3 DNA follows: TGTGCCATCTGGGGCCACGGGGAGAATGAGCAGTTCTTC. Amino acids: CAIWGHGENEQFF.

The genes are TRBV20-1 and TRBJ2-5; no clear D gene. The DNA matches TRBJ2-7 better at its end, which makes the J call doubtful. This CDR3 has 11 amino acids. Germline CDR1 DFQATT, CDR2 SNEGSKA (reference sequence). The CDR3 loop is CSARFSYEQYF. Written as DNA, the CDR3 is TGCAGTGCTAGGTTTTCCTACGAGCAGTACTTC.

This clonotype was seen a handful of times. The rearrangement links TRBV29-1 to TRBJ2-3; no reliable D call. CDR3 size: 10 residues. Looked up from germline, CDR1 is SQVTM and CDR2 is ANQGSEA. The germline V and J ends were trimmed by 4 bases and 6 bases, with 5 bases remaining between them. As DNA, the CDR3 is TGCAGCGTTGCTTGGGATACGCAGTATTTT. Its protein product is CSVAWDTQYF.

This chain links TRBV7-2 with TRBJ2-7; 12 nucleotides align to TRBD2. J was trimmed by 12 bases and V by 5 bases; bases with no gene match: 20. The CDR3 is 17 residues long. Per germline, CDR1 SGHTA and CDR2 FQGNSA. CDR3 sequence: CASSVLLAGGNRRTRYF. Here the CDR3 DNA reads TGTGCCAGCAGCGTACTACTAGCGGGGGGAAATAGACGGACCCGGTACTTC.

This chain links TRBV4-2 with TRBJ2-5, with 8 bases that match TRBD1. The CDR3 consists of 15 residues. Germline V gene data show CDR1 as LGHNA and CDR2 as YNFKEQ. V was pared by 2 bases and J by 5 bases, with 7 bases of the junction left unmatched. Written as DNA, the CDR3 is TGTGCCAGCAGCCAAAATGCAGGGGGCGTCGAGACCCAGTACTTC. Its protein is CASSQNAGGVETQYF.

This rearrangement joins TRBV28 to TRBJ2-1, with D unresolved. Germline V lookup: CDR1 MDHEN, CDR2 SYDVKM. Trimming left V 8 bases short and J 1 base short, with 12 bases between. The CDR3 totals 14 residues. The CDR3 DNA follows: TGTGCCAGCTCCCGGACGGCATCCTACAATGAGCAGTTCTTC. This encodes CASSRTASYNEQFF.